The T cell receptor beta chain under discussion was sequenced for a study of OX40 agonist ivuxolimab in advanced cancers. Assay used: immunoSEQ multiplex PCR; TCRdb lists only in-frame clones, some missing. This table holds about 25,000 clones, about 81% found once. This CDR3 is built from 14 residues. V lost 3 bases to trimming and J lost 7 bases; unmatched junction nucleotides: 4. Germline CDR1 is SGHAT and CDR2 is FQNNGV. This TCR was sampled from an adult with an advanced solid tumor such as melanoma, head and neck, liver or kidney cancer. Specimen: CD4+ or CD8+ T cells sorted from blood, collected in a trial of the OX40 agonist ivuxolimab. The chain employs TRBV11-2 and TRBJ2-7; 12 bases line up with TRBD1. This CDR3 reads CASSLGQGAGEQYF. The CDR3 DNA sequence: TGTGCCAGCAGCTTGGGACAGGGGGCGGGGGAGCAGTACTTC.